One TCR beta chain is described in this entry. Its matching antigen is unknown. CDR1 is MGHDK and CDR2 is SYGVNS in the germline V gene. The CDR3 is 13 amino acids. Between the trimmed V and J ends, which lost 4 bases and 14 bases, there was a span of 15 bases. PCR involved 60 Vbeta and 13 Jbeta primers. This table comes from immunoSEQ multiplex PCR, and its TCRdb copy is limited to in-frame clones, with some not included. The profile shows about 140,000 clones, around 63% of them singletons. The data originate from a study of cytomegalovirus exposure and HLA in healthy donors. General study findings and limits: Productive status was seen about 87% or about 30% of the time for most TCR beta V segments in an earlier analysis.

V gene TRBV25-1 combines with J gene TRBJ1-6; D might be TRBD1 (5 bases). The sequence came from a human donor in good health. Sequenced: PBMCs. This CDR3 is CASSGQRGTALHF. CDR3 in DNA: TGTGCCAGCAGTGGACAGCGGGGAACGGCCCTCCACTTT.